This TCR beta chain was captured by sequencing in a study of cytomegalovirus exposure and HLA in healthy donors (TCRdb year 2017). Looking at the study overall: In an earlier analysis of approximately 640 of the donors, 276 Gb of sequence data and some 100 million unique TCR beta sequences from about 190 million T cells were reported. A later analysis re-examined previously published TCR beta repertoires from more than 600 donors and added high-resolution HLA genotyping to investigate patterns of TCR occurrence. Both class I and class II loci were covered by HLA typing, at four-digit resolution. The study combined high-throughput TCR immunosequencing, statistical association of individual TCRs with disease status, and machine learning to predict cytomegalovirus infection status. Donor age, sex, ethnicity and CMV serostatus were compiled together with the repertoire data. Among roughly 400 genotyped donors of the cohort, an average of approximately 250,000 unique TCR beta nucleotide sequences were sequenced per donor, about a sixth of them non-productive. Roughly five DR-DQ haplotypes were handled as single units for association and clustering, since linkage in the cohort was strong. Of the roughly 400 genotyped donors, 75% to 85% were placed in the genetic ancestry cluster associated with self-reported Caucasian donors. Typing coverage differed by locus: A, B, C, DRB1 and DQB1 were typed in roughly 629-640 donors, DQA1 in about 500, DPA1 in nearly 610, and DPB1 in roughly 450. All discovery cohort repertoires had been generated on a single sequencing platform. About 300 gigabases of sequencing data and 70 million to 85 million unique TCR sequences were included in an early release covering about 700 HLA-typed donors. To decide whether each TCR beta V gene segment behaved as functional or pseudogenic, an earlier analysis of over 500 of the donors relied on high-throughput TCR beta sequencing. Along with the 666-subject first cohort, a separate validation cohort of over a hundred different subjects was used. Genome-wide SNP genotypes for about 55% of the roughly 670 donors were used in a later genetic analysis, which treated that subset as a discovery cohort. In the later analysis, no new phenotypic data were used to find candidate immune exposures; instead, reliance was placed on TCR beta sequences and their occurrence across donors. The study aimed to test whether signatures of past pathogen exposure could be identified by cataloging public T cell receptors. The study used immunosequencing to profile the T cell repertoires of approximately 640 subjects and linked those repertoires to cytomegalovirus serostatus. Findings and caveats that apply to the study as a whole: The 87-base-pair reads could not distinguish some IMGT-functional V segments, including TRBV6-2 and TRBV6-3, so those segments were excluded. Compared with the roughly 600-donor mean, donors in an Asian-associated ancestry cluster had fewer N-insertions in productive TCRs, according to a later genetic analysis. According to the authors, the approach could potentially be generalized to other disease states and immunological phenotypes. Across donors, most TCR sequences were observed very rarely, whereas some public TCRs were present in many individuals. The study listed approximately 160 TCR beta chains as associated with cytomegalovirus. Because HLA typing was unavailable for some donors at each locus, only the typed subset was used in association tests. A further reported finding was that TCR beta sequences accurately predicted the HLA-A and HLA-B alleles for most subjects in the first cohort. Strong co-occurrence of HLA alleles, especially DR and DQ, made assigning TCR associations to individual alleles difficult. For the cohort, immune exposure information was limited to CMV serostatus. The sequencing pipeline was judged likely to have produced a cluster of highly shared sequence variants as a technical artifact. Three of the identified cytomegalovirus-associated TCR beta chains were confirmed in vitro to be specific for cytomegalovirus antigens. A later analysis associated 15,000 or so TCR beta sequences with specific HLA alleles at a false discovery rate of 0.05. Cytomegalovirus status was reported to be diagnosed by the classifier with high specificity and sensitivity in both the original and validation cohorts. A later analysis reported that several top co-occurrence clusters appeared linked to parvovirus B19, influenza, CMV and Epstein-Barr virus. In a later analysis, the rate of TCR association differed among HLA loci, with DRB1 alleles having the most associated TCRs and HLA-C alleles having the fewest. In a later analysis, most CMV-associated TCR beta chains were found to appear HLA-restricted, with HLA associations seemingly driven largely by CMV exposure. The cohort was sequenced for TCR beta chains only, and without alpha or paired-chain data the features that could be detected were limited. In a later genetic analysis, a missense DCLRE1C variant was associated with V-gene and J-gene trimming of TCR beta chains, and the association was replicated in an independent cohort. An earlier analysis of approximately 590 of the donors showed that most TCR beta V segments appeared in productive rearrangements either about 87% or about 30% of the time, which broadly matched IMGT annotations. In a later analysis, HLA-associated TCR beta chains showed more clonal expansion and lower generation probabilities than non-associated chains that were equally common. Because counts were too low, approximately 18 rarely observed V segments, including chromosome 9 orphons, were excluded from the earlier analysis of under 650 of the donors. Roughly uniform sequencing depth across donors was assumed in presence/absence analyses, although this assumption may not hold. Linkage disequilibrium might explain the correlated functional status among segregating V segments, but an unknown experimental factor could not be excluded.

From the germline V gene, CDR1 is SGHTA and CDR2 is FQGNSA. The CDR3 measures 14 amino acids from cysteine to phenylalanine. Of all the DNA, just the CDR3 is kept, 42 bases in frame from base 1. V is trimmed back by 0 bases and J by 10 bases, and the junction contains 4 bases that no gene match accounts for. The cohort comprised 550 to 700 healthy bone marrow donors. All cohort members were sampled while nominally healthy, although unrecorded immune exposures were likely present. The donor tested CMV seronegative, placing the donor among the 350 to 400 seronegative members of the cohort. Each donor provided a peripheral blood sample, and peripheral blood mononuclear cells were used for TCR beta sequencing. Genomic DNA extraction from the blood cell samples was performed with the Qiagen DNeasy Blood Extraction Kit. Library method: the immunoSEQ multiplex PCR assay. The multiplex PCR relied on a mix of 60 forward primers for TCR Vbeta segments and 13 reverse primers for TCR Jbeta segments. Amplification of the CDR3 region of rearranged TCR beta genes was performed with a multiplex PCR assay on genomic DNA. On the Illumina HiSeq System, the amplified TCR beta libraries were sequenced as 87-base-pair reads. The paper's processing steps were these. In a later analysis, tens of millions of unique TCR beta chains were counted across the roughly 670 repertoires, and around 10 million of these chains were shared by at least two donors. To remove PCR and sequencing errors, raw reads were error-corrected and collapsed into unique sequences using a nearest-neighbor algorithm that merged closely related sequences. CDR3 sequences were aligned to IMGT reference sequences to assign V, D and J gene segments. For a sequence to be retained, at least a six-nucleotide match to both a V gene segment and a J gene segment was required. Rearrangements were called productive when the CDR3 lacked stop codons and stayed in frame with V and J; all others were non-productive. CDR3 was defined by IMGT convention, running from the second conserved V-encoded cysteine to the conserved J-encoded phenylalanine. The earlier analysis of roughly 590 of the donors excluded any sequence lacking an unambiguous match to a single V gene segment. An earlier analysis of fewer than 750 of the donors classified V segments as functional when productive rearrangements were above 56.7% and as segregating when the standard deviation between donors was above 5%. A statistical classification framework was built for diagnosing cytomegalovirus status from the catalog of TCR beta chain sequences. A later analysis assigned V and J genes by comparing TCR nucleotide sequences with IMGT/GENE-DB human TR gene sequences. In a later analysis, CDR3 sequences and most-parsimonious VDJ recombination scenarios were assigned using the TCRdist pipeline. In a later analysis, each TCR beta chain was defined by its CDR3 amino acid sequence together with its V-gene family, and reads lacking a unique V-gene family were excluded. In a later analysis, several hundred highly shared, low-generation-probability nucleotide sequences were removed to address suspected cross-contamination and a sequencing artifact. In a later analysis, a clonal expansion index was calculated for each public chain from normalized within-repertoire ranks of inferred template counts. Generation probabilities in a later analysis came from a VDJ recombination model fitted to out-of-frame rearrangements, and those results were checked against IGoR. Hypergeometric tests were used in a later analysis to score TCR-TCR, TCR-HLA and TCR-CMV co-occurrence, with a repertoire-size bias correction applied to the TCR pairs. A later analysis estimated false discovery rates by permuting HLA or CMV assignments 20 times. A later analysis grouped co-occurring TCRs with DBSCAN, adding TCRdist sequence similarity when clustering within HLA-allele-positive subsets. Co-occurrence clustering excluded repertoires with fewer than 30,000 or more than 120,000 public chains, plus five with anomalous nucleotide sharing. The immuneACCESS repertoire file appears here via TCRdb, limited to in-frame rearrangements. These files lack a portion of the clones; in checked studies, under half of the deficit traces to unresolved V genes, and the cause of the others is not known. V, J and clone size are those of that table, while D and trimming were read from the DNA. Present in this sample are around 140,000 clones, roughly four fifths of which were seen just once. The top ten hold roughly 6.6% of the sample.

As for this clone: Its recognized antigen is unknown. Base qualities are not provided; no much larger clone lies one nucleotide away.

Recombination joined TRBV7-2 with TRBJ2-1; TRBD1 matches 9 bases in the middle. The receptor was isolated from a man in his thirties or forties in good health and CMV-seronegative. Specimen: PBMCs. The CDR3 loop reads CASSLAGTGREQFF. The nucleotide sequence reads as follows: TGTGCCAGCAGCTTAGCCGGGACAGGGAGGGAGCAGTTCTTC.